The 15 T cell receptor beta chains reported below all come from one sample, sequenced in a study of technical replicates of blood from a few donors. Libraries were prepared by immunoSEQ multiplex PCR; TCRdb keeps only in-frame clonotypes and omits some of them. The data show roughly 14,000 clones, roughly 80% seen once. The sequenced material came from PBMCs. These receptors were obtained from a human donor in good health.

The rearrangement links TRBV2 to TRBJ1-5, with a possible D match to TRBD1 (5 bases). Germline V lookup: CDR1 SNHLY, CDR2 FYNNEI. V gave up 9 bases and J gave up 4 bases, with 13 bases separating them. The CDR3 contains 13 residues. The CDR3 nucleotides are TGTGCCAGTCTACAGGAAAGTAATCAGCCCCAGCATTTT. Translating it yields CASLQESNQPQHF. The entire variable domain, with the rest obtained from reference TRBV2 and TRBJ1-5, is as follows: EPEVTQTPSHQVTQMGQEVILRCVPISNHLYFYWYRQILGQKVEFLVSFYNNEISEKSEIFDDQFSVERPDGSNFTLKIRSTKLEDSAMYFCASLQESNQPQHFGDGTRLSIL.

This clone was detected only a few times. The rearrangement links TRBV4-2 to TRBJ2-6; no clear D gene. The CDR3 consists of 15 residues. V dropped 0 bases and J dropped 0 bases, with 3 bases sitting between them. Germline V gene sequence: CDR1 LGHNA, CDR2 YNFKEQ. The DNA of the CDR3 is TGTGCCAGCAGCCAAGACAACTCTGGGGCCAACGTCCTGACTTTC. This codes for CASSQDNSGANVLTF.

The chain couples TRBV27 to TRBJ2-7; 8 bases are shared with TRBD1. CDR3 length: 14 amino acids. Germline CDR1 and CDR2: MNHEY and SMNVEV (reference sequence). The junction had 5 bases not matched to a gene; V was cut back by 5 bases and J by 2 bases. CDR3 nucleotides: TGTGCCAGCAGTCGGACAGGGAGCGCCTACGAGCAGTACTTC. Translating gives CASSRTGSAYEQYF.

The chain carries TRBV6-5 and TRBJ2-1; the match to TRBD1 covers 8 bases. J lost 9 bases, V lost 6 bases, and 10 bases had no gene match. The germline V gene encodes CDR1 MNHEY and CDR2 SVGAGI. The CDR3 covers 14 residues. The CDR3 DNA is TGTGCCAGCAGAAAGACAGGGGATTCGCGTGAGCAGTTCTTC. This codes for CASRKTGDSREQFF.

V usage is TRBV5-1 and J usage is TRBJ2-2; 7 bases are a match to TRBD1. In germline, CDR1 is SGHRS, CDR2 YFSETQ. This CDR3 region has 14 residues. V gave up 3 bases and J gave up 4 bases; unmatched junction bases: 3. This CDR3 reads CASSSGQLTGELFF. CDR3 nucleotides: TGCGCCAGCAGCTCGGGACAGCTCACCGGGGAGCTGTTTTTT. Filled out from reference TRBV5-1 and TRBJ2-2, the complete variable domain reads KAGVTQTPRYLIKTRGQQVTLSCSPISGHRSVSWYQQTPGQGLQFLFEYFSETQRNKGNFPGRFSGRQFSNSRSEMNVSTLELGDSALYLCASSSGQLTGELFFGEGSRLTVL.

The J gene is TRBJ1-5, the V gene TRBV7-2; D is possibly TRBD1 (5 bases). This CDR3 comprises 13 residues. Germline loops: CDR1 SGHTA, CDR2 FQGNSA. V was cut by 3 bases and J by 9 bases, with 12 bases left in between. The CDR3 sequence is CASSFLQVPPQHF. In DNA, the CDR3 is TGTGCCAGCAGCTTCCTACAGGTACCGCCCCAGCATTTT.

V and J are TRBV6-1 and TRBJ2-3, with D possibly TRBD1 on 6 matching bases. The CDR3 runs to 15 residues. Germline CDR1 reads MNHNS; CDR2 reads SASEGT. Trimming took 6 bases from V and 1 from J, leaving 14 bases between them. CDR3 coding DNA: TGTGCCAGCAGAAGGTCGGCAGGGGGCACAGATACGCAGTATTTT. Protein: CASRRSAGGTDTQYF.

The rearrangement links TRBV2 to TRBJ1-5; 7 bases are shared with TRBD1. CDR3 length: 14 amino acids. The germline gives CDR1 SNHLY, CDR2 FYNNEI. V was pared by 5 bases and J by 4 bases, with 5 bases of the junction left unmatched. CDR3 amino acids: CASSQQGLNQPQHF. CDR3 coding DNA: TGTGCCAGCAGTCAACAGGGGCTTAATCAGCCCCAGCATTTT.

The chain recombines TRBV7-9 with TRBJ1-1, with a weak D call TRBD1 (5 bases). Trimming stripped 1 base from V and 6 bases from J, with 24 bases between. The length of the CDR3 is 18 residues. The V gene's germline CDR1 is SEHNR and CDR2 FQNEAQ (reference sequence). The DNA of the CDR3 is TGTGCCAGCAGCTTAGGGCTAGGGGTCAGGGAAGGTATCGCTGAAGCTTTCTTT. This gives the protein CASSLGLGVREGIAEAFF.

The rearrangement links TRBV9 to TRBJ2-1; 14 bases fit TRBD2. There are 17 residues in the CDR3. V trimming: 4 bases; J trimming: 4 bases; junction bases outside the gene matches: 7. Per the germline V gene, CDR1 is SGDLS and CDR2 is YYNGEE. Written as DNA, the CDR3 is TGTGCCAGCAGCCCTCAGGGACTAGCGGGAGAGTACAATGAGCAGTTCTTC. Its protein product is CASSPQGLAGEYNEQFF.

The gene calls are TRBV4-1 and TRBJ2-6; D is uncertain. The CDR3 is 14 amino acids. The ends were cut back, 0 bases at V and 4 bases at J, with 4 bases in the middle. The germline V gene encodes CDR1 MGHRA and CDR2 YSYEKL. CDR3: CASSQEAGANVLTF. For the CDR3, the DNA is TGCGCCAGCAGCCAAGAGGCCGGGGCCAACGTCCTGACTTTC.

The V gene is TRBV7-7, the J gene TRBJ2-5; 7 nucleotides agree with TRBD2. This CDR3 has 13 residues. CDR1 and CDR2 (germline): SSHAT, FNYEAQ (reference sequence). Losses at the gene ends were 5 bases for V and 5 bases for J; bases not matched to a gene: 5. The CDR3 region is CASSMGEGETQYF. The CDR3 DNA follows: TGTGCCAGCAGCATGGGGGAGGGGGAGACCCAGTACTTC.

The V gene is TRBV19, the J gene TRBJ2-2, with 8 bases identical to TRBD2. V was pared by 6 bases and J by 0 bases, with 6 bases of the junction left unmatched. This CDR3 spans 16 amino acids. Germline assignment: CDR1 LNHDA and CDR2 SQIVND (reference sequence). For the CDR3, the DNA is TGTGCCAGTAGCAATCGGCGGGAGGCGAACACCGGGGAGCTGTTTTTT. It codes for CASSNRREANTGELFF.

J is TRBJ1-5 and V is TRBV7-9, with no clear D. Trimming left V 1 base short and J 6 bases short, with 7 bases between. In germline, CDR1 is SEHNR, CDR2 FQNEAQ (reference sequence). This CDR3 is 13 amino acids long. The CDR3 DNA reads TGTGCCAGCAGCTTAGGGTTCGGTCAGCCCCAGCATTTT. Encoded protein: CASSLGFGQPQHF.

The DNA for the CDR3 is TGCGCCAGCAGCTTGGGACAGGGGGCGGAGAAGAGTCAGCCCCAGCATTTT. It translates to CASSLGQGAEKSQPQHF. The chain is built from TRBV5-1 and TRBJ1-5; TRBD1 matches at 10 bases. Per germline, CDR1 SGHRS and CDR2 YFSETQ. The CDR3 covers 17 residues. Trimming took 0 bases from V and 6 from J; bases not matched to a gene: 9.